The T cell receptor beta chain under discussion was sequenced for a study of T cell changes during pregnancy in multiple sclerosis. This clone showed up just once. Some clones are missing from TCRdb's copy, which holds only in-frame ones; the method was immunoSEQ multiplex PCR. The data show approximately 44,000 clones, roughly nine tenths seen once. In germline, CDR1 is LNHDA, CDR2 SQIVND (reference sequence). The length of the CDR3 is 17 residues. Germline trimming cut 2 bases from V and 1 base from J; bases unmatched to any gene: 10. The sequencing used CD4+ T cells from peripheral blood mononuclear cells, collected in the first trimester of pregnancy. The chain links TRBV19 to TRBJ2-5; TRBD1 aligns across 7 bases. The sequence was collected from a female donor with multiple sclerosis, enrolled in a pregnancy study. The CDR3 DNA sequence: TGTGCCAGTAGTATATCAAAGGGGGCGTATGGCCAAGAGACCCAGTACTTC. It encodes CASSISKGAYGQETQYF.